These 27 T cell receptor beta chains were sequenced from one sample in a study of beta chain features in type 1 diabetes (dated by TCRdb to the late 2010s). The full study reports these points: Type 1 diabetes patients showed a moderate but significant shortening of TCRB CDR3 length in all four CD4+ subsets.

Library creation used the immunoSEQ multiplex PCR assay. The High Capacity cDNA Reverse Transcription Kit was used to reverse transcribe all of the isolated RNA, meaning that expressed TCRB transcripts were what got sequenced. TCRdb retrieved this table from immuneACCESS and kept in-frame rearrangements only. Not all clones are present; in checked studies, unresolved V genes account for under half, and no reason is known for the remainder. This sample holds hundreds of thousands of clones; roughly 12% were observed only once. Clones ranked in the top ten supply around 0.022% of the sample. For these receptors, no antigen is known. Sequencing used naive CD4+ T cells from blood. This specimen's cell subset or site label, interpreted: true naive CD4+ T cells. Every receptor here comes from a man aged 18 to 29 with type 1 diabetes.

This clone was detected a few times. The chain is built from TRBV30 and TRBJ1-1; 8 bases fit TRBD1. V shed 4 bases and J 2 bases; nucleotides not matched to a gene: 6. Looked up from germline, CDR1 is GTSNPN and CDR2 is SVGIG (reference sequence). This CDR3 is built from 14 residues. CDR3 bases: TGTGCCTGGATCAAGGACAGGGTTAACACTGAAGCTTTCTTT. It encodes CAWIKDRVNTEAFF.

The chain has TRBV29-1 and TRBJ1-4, with a tentative D call TRBD1 (5 bases). This CDR3 region has 12 residues. V gave up 6 bases and J gave up 8 bases, with 13 bases separating them. Per germline, CDR1 SQVTM and CDR2 ANQGSEA. The CDR3 nucleotides are TGCAGCGTATCCTGGGAGGGGGAAAAACTGTTTTTT. Amino acid sequence: CSVSWEGEKLFF.

This clone turned up a few times. The chain's CDR3 is CSVARAGEQYF. The CDR3 DNA follows: TGCAGCGTGGCCAGGGCGGGGGAGCAGTACTTC. The rearrangement links TRBV29-1 to TRBJ2-7; D possibly corresponds to TRBD2 (6 bases). Germline lookup yields CDR1 SQVTM and CDR2 ANQGSEA. CDR3 length: 11 residues. Trimming pared 6 bases from V and 7 bases from J, leaving 13 bases between.

The V call is TRBV28, the J call TRBJ2-7; 7 bases fit TRBD1. The CDR3 has 15 amino acids. From germline, CDR1 is MDHEN and CDR2 SYDVKM. The V gene end was trimmed by 4 bases and the J gene end by 3 bases; junction bases not matched to a gene: 9. The CDR3 reads CASSYVTGYYYEQYF. CDR3 in DNA: TGTGCCAGCAGTTACGTGACAGGGTATTACTACGAGCAGTACTTC.

This clone has only a few counts. The chain uses TRBV7-9 and TRBJ2-1; 10 bases line up with TRBD1. The germline CDR1 and CDR2 sequences are SEHNR and FQNEAQ (reference sequence). Germline trimming cut 4 bases from V and 1 base from J; bases unmatched to any gene: 7. The length of the CDR3 is 17 residues. The CDR3 loop reads CASSSAWTGGSYNEQFF. CDR3 DNA sequence: TGTGCCAGCAGCTCCGCTTGGACAGGGGGGTCCTACAATGAGCAGTTCTTC.

This clone was counted only a few times. The CDR3 nucleotides are TGTGCCAGCAGGGGAGATACGCAGTATTTT. Translating it yields CASRGDTQYF. The genes are TRBV9 and TRBJ2-3; no clear D. V was pared by 5 bases and J by 5 bases, with 3 bases between. The CDR3 contains 10 residues. Germline loops: CDR1 SGDLS, CDR2 YYNGEE.

This clone has only a few counts. The chain is built from TRBV5-4 and TRBJ1-2, with a tentative D call TRBD1 (5 bases). CDR3 size: 15 residues. The germline V and J ends were trimmed by 0 bases and 6 bases, with 15 bases remaining between them. Germline V CDR1 and CDR2: SGHNT, YYREEE (reference sequence). CDR3 sequence: CASSLAGQGPHGYTF. DNA of the CDR3: TGTGCCAGCAGCTTGGCTGGGCAGGGTCCCCATGGCTACACCTTC.

The DNA for the CDR3 is TGTGCCAGCAGCGCCCTCCAAGAGACCCAGTACTTC. It is translated as CASSALQETQYF. The V gene is TRBV9, the J gene TRBJ2-5; D call uncertain. V was trimmed by 3 bases and J by 1 base, leaving 4 bases between them. This CDR3 is 12 amino acids long. In germline, CDR1 is SGDLS, CDR2 YYNGEE.

This clone has more than one count but fewer than ten. V and J are TRBV9 and TRBJ1-4, with D tentatively TRBD1 (6 bases). The germline V and J ends were trimmed by 4 bases and 0 bases, with 13 bases remaining between them. CDR3 length: 16 residues. CDR1 and CDR2 (germline): SGDLS, YYNGEE. CDR3 loop: CASSPQGGTTNEKLFF. CDR3 coding DNA: TGTGCCAGCAGCCCCCAAGGGGGGACAACTAATGAAAAACTGTTTTTT.

The chain joins TRBV7-2 to TRBJ2-3; possible D gene TRBD1, 5 bases. Germline loops: CDR1 SGHTA, CDR2 FQGNSA. The CDR3 is 14 amino acids. Deletions cut 3 bases from V and 5 bases from J, with 12 bases between. Written as DNA, the CDR3 is TGTGCCAGCAGCTTTCAGGGTTCGGTAGATACGCAGTATTTT. Its protein product is CASSFQGSVDTQYF.

This clone was observed a few times. This chain connects TRBV30 to TRBJ1-1; D is unclear. V was shortened by 3 bases and J by 6 bases, with 8 bases between the two germline ends. CDR1 is GTSNPN, CDR2 SVGIG, per germline (reference sequence). The CDR3 contains 11 residues. The CDR3 here is CAWRGPSEAFF. CDR3 DNA sequence: TGTGCCTGGAGGGGCCCCTCTGAAGCTTTCTTT. Drawing the rest from reference TRBV30 and TRBJ1-1, the complete variable domain is SQTIHQWPATLVQPVGSPLSLECTVEGTSNPNLYWYRQAAGRGLQLLFYSVGIGQISSEVPQNLSASRPQDRQFILSSKKLLLSDSGFYLCAWRGPSEAFFGQGTRLTVV.

This clone turned up a few times. This same CDR3 is encoded by further DNA sequences in the sample. This chain's CDR3 is CASSYSGTEETQYF. The DNA of the CDR3 is TGTGCCAGCAGTTACTCTGGGACAGAAGAGACCCAGTACTTC. The rearrangement joins TRBV6-6 to TRBJ2-5; 7 bases agree with TRBD1. This CDR3 has 14 residues. The V gene end was trimmed by 0 bases and the J gene end by 3 bases; junction bases not matched to a gene: 1. CDR1 is MNHNY, CDR2 SVGAGI, per germline (reference sequence).

The chain links TRBV28 to TRBJ2-7, with 8 bases matching TRBD1. The V and J ends lost 5 bases and 2 bases, in that order; junction bases with no gene match: 11. From germline, CDR1 is MDHEN and CDR2 SYDVKM. This CDR3 contains 16 residues. The CDR3 here is CASSPFGDRGTYEQYF. DNA for the CDR3: TGTGCCAGCAGTCCCTTTGGAGACAGGGGCACCTACGAGCAGTACTTC.

The J gene is TRBJ1-1, the V gene TRBV29-1, with 9 bases that match TRBD1. Unmatched junction bases numbered 5, after V lost 7 bases and J lost 5 bases. Germline CDR1 SQVTM, CDR2 ANQGSEA. The CDR3 sequence is 12 residues long. CDR3 nucleotides: TGCAGCGCTTACAGGGGGCGGACTGAAGCTTTCTTT. Its protein product is CSAYRGRTEAFF.

This clone was seen a few times. This chain uses TRBV19 with TRBJ1-2; TRBD1 aligns across 10 bases. This CDR3 has 13 residues. Germline V lookup: CDR1 LNHDA, CDR2 SQIVND (reference sequence). V was clipped by 9 bases and J by 3 bases; unmatched bases: 4. CDR3 amino acids: CASRDRGDYGYTF. CDR3 sequence (DNA): TGTGCCAGCCGGGACAGGGGAGACTATGGCTACACCTTC.

The chain couples TRBV18 to TRBJ2-5, with 9 bases that match TRBD2. The CDR3 length is 14 residues. CDR1 and CDR2 (germline): KGHSH, LQKENI. V was pared by 3 bases and J by 1 base, with 0 bases of the junction left unmatched. The CDR3, as DNA: TGTGCCAGCTCACCGACTAGCGGCCAAGAGACCCAGTACTTC. Amino acids: CASSPTSGQETQYF.

This rearrangement joins TRBV30 to TRBJ1-5; D remains unclear. The germline gives CDR1 GTSNPN, CDR2 SVGIG (reference sequence). Trimming took off 2 bases at V and 2 bases at J, with 10 bases between the two ends. This CDR3 has 14 residues. The CDR3 protein is CAWSPDFRNQPQHF. The CDR3 DNA sequence: TGTGCCTGGAGTCCCGACTTCCGCAATCAGCCCCAGCATTTT.

The CDR3 spells CASSFKLAQGRFETYF. CDR3 nucleotides: TGTGCCAGCAGTTTCAAGCTAGCTCAGGGGCGATTTGAAACGTACTTC. The chain has TRBV28 and TRBJ2-7, with a tentative D call TRBD1 (6 bases). CDR3 size: 16 residues. Trimming left V 3 bases short and J 12 bases short, with 27 bases between. CDR1 is MDHEN, CDR2 SYDVKM, per germline.

The rearrangement links TRBV28 to TRBJ1-4; D not certain. This CDR3 is 14 amino acids long. Deletions cut 4 bases from V and 10 bases from J, with 16 bases between. Germline CDR1 MDHEN, CDR2 SYDVKM. This chain's CDR3 is CASSYDWRSGKLFF. The CDR3 bases are TGTGCCAGCAGTTATGATTGGAGGTCCGGAAAACTGTTTTTT.

This clone was observed a few times. The rearrangement uses TRBV27 and TRBJ2-7; D ambiguous. V shed 3 bases and J shed 0 bases, with 9 bases lying between them. Germline V gives CDR1 MNHEY, CDR2 SMNVEV (reference sequence). This CDR3 comprises 14 residues. The CDR3 protein is CASSFDRSSYEQYF. The CDR3 bases are TGTGCCAGCAGTTTTGACCGGAGCTCCTACGAGCAGTACTTC.

The chain recombines TRBV14 with TRBJ2-7; D call uncertain. The V and J ends lost 4 bases and 2 bases respectively, with 12 bases between them. CDR3 length: 14 residues. Per the germline V gene, CDR1 is SGHDN and CDR2 is FVKESK. CDR3 sequence: CASSRLGFPYEQYF. In nucleotides, the CDR3 is TGTGCCAGCAGCCGTTTGGGATTCCCCTACGAGCAGTACTTC.

This clone has more than one count but fewer than ten. The chain joins TRBV5-1 to TRBJ2-7; 7 nucleotides agree with TRBD1. Trimming at V came to 6 bases and at J to 0 bases, leaving 12 bases not matched to a gene. The CDR3 length is 16 residues. Looked up from germline, CDR1 is SGHRS and CDR2 is YFSETQ. The CDR3 DNA is TGCGCCAGCACCGAGGCCCCGGGACAGAGCTCCTACGAGCAGTACTTC. The encoded protein is CASTEAPGQSSYEQYF.

This clone showed up just a few times. The chain employs TRBV7-9 and TRBJ2-7; 10 positions agree with TRBD1. J gave up 1 base and V 3 bases, and 3 bases lay outside the gene matches. This CDR3 has 15 residues. The germline CDR1 and CDR2 sequences are SEHNR and FQNEAQ (reference sequence). This CDR3 reads CASSFRDRGSYEQYF. CDR3 sequence (DNA): TGTGCCAGCAGCTTCCGGGACAGGGGATCCTACGAGCAGTACTTC.

This clone has only a few counts. V gene TRBV30 combines with J gene TRBJ1-5; D might be TRBD1 (6 bases). The germline V and J ends were trimmed by 2 bases and 2 bases, with 13 bases remaining between them. The CDR3 contains 15 residues. The germline V gene has CDR1 GTSNPN and CDR2 SVGIG (reference sequence). The CDR3 DNA reads as TGTGCCTGGAGTATCACAGGGTGGGGCAATCAGCCCCAGCATTTT. Protein: CAWSITGWGNQPQHF.

This chain uses TRBV11-3 with TRBJ2-1; TRBD1 might be the D (6 bases). CDR1 SGHNT and CDR2 YENEEA come from the germline V gene. V was shortened by 0 bases and J by 6 bases, with 15 bases between the two germline ends. The CDR3 totals 16 residues. Here the CDR3 DNA reads TGTGCCAGCAGCTTAGAAGGTGGGGGCCCGGGCAATGAGCAGTTCTTC. Translating gives CASSLEGGGPGNEQFF.

The chain has TRBV30 and TRBJ1-5; D might be TRBD1 (5 bases). Trimming cost V 2 bases and J 0 bases, with 14 bases left between them. This CDR3 is 16 amino acids long. The germline gives CDR1 GTSNPN, CDR2 SVGIG (reference sequence). The CDR3 here is CAWSSAGIHSNQPQHF. For the CDR3, the DNA is TGTGCCTGGAGTTCGGCAGGGATTCATAGCAATCAGCCCCAGCATTTT.

This clone was recorded a few times. V is TRBV5-1 and J is TRBJ2-3, with D maybe TRBD1 (6 bases). Deletions cut 0 bases from V and 2 bases from J, with 10 bases between. The germline V gene encodes CDR1 SGHRS and CDR2 YFSETQ. The CDR3 is 15 residues long. Here the CDR3 DNA reads TGCGCCAGCAGCTTGGGACAGGAGATCACAGATACGCAGTATTTT. It is translated as CASSLGQEITDTQYF.